This T cell receptor (beta chain) is drawn from a study of shared clonotypes between healthy human individuals. Study-wide results and limits: Sharing across four donors was highest in naive CD4 (around 5%) and lowest in memory CD8 (roughly 0.4%). Clonotype sharing among donors was thought likely to change with sequencing depth.

Donors, without exception, were Caucasian adults residing in Nashville, Tennessee. Several immunoSEQ plates held equal portions of the genomic DNA taken from each subset. TCRdb's copy holds only in-frame clones and misses some; the assay was immunoSEQ multiplex PCR. There are some 1,100,000 clones in the sample; 75% to 80% occur only once, and 0.5% to 0.6% lies in the top ten. Details on this clone: Its antigen is not known.

Sequencing input: memory CD4+ T cells from PBMCs. Subset meaning: CD45RA-negative fraction. This TCR derives from a man between 18 and 29 years old in good health. Some clones in this sample may be carry-over from other donors' samples.

In nucleotides, the CDR3 is TGCGCCAGCACTGAACTCGAGCAGTACTTC. It encodes CASTELEQYF. The chain recombines TRBV23-1 with TRBJ2-7; no clear D gene. TRBV23-1 is flagged as an ORF with uncertain function. This CDR3 is built from 10 residues. Trimming took off 7 bases at V and 6 bases at J, with 7 bases between the two ends.